Following are 29 T cell receptor beta chains from one sample sequenced in a study of circulating CD8 cells and anti-PD-1 response in melanoma. Sorting of live CD3+CD8+TCRalphabeta+ cells by PD-1 and/or TIGIT gave four subsets. Using around 14 ng of total RNA, TCR libraries were made with the QIAseq Immune Repertoire TCR panel. One entry per CDR3 protein results from TCRdb running MiXCR on the reads. Among 2,300 or so distinct CDR3 sequences, around 7.1% were seen once, and the ten largest hold 2.9%. The starting material was CD8+ T cells from PBMCs, obtained at baseline or after one month of anti-PD-1 therapy (not recorded which). All receptors come from a human donor with melanoma.

This clonotype was picked up a small number of times. The rearrangement links TRBV19 to TRBJ1-5; D gene ambiguous. Germline V gene lookup returns CDR1 LNHDA and CDR2 SQIVND (reference sequence). The CDR3 is 12 residues long. With 4 bases removed from V and 6 bases from J, the gap between germline ends came to 7 bases. The CDR3 DNA follows: TGTGCCAGTAGTAAGGAGCCTCAGCCCCAGCATTTT. Translated, it gives CASSKEPQPQHF. Full variable domain (remainder filled in from reference TRBV19 and TRBJ1-5): DGGITQSPKYLFRKEGQNVTLSCEQNLNHDAMYWYRQDPGQGLRLIYYSQIVNDFQKGDIAEGYSVSREKKESFPLTVTSAQKNPTAFYLCASSKEPQPQHFGDGTRLSIL.

This clonotype was counted a few times. This chain links TRBV9 with TRBJ2-3, with 11 bases fitting TRBD2. Germline values: CDR1 SGDLS, CDR2 YYNGEE. The CDR3 is 17 residues long. Unmatched junction bases numbered 6, after V lost 0 bases and J lost 3 bases. The CDR3 spells CASSVEVAGGPTDTQYF. CDR3 nucleotide sequence: TGTGCCAGCAGCGTAGAAGTAGCGGGGGGGCCAACAGATACGCAGTATTTT.

This clonotype rates as medium-sized. This rearrangement joins TRBV19 to TRBJ2-1, with D unclear. V was pared by 1 base and J by 6 bases, with 4 bases between. The germline V gene has CDR1 LNHDA and CDR2 SQIVND (reference sequence). This CDR3 comprises 12 residues. The CDR3 region has the DNA TGTGCCAGTAGTATAGGTCCCAATGAGCAGTTCTTC. Its translation: CASSIGPNEQFF.

The V gene is TRBV12-3 or TRBV12-4, the J gene TRBJ2-7, with TRBD2 identical over 8 bases. The CDR3 is 10 amino acids. The V segment lost 11 bases and the J segment 5 bases; nucleotides outside the gene matches: 2. CDR3 in DNA: TGTGCCTCCGGGGGGGACGAGCAGTACTTC. Encoded protein: CASGGDEQYF.

The V call is TRBV19, the J call TRBJ2-7, with 8 nucleotides matching TRBD1. Germline CDR1 reads LNHDA; CDR2 reads SQIVND (reference sequence). The ends lost 9 bases at V and 3 bases at J; junction bases unmatched: 10. The CDR3 loop spans 14 amino acids. Here the CDR3 reads CARSPTGGIYEQYF. In nucleotides, the CDR3 is TGTGCCAGAAGCCCTACAGGGGGTATCTACGAGCAGTACTTC. Using reference TRBV19 and TRBJ2-7 for the parts outside the CDR3, the full variable domain is DGGITQSPKYLFRKEGQNVTLSCEQNLNHDAMYWYRQDPGQGLRLIYYSQIVNDFQKGDIAEGYSVSREKKESFPLTVTSAQKNPTAFYLCARSPTGGIYEQYFGPGTRLTVT.

This clonotype is labeled medium-sized (0.01 to 0.1%). CDR3 in amino acids: CASRTGMNTEAFF. CDR3 nucleotides: TGTGCCAGCAGGACAGGGATGAACACTGAAGCTTTCTTT. This sequence joins TRBV6-5 and TRBJ1-1; 7 bases fit TRBD1. Germline-derived CDR1 and CDR2 are MNHEY and SVGAGI. The CDR3 is made up of 13 amino acids. Trimming took 6 bases from V and 0 from J; bases not matched to a gene: 1.

The table lists this clonotype with a few counts. A much larger clone lies a single base off, so this may be a read error. The V gene is TRBV14, the J gene TRBJ2-2; TRBD2 agrees at 9 bases. Germline V lookup: CDR1 SGHDN, CDR2 FVKESK. The CDR3 spans 16 residues. CDR3 nucleotides: TGTGCCAGCAGCCCTCCGGGACTAGCTAGCACCGGGGGGCTGTTTTTT. Translated: CASSPPGLASTGGLFF.

By proportion, this clonotype is medium-sized. The chain employs TRBV4-1 and TRBJ1-2; no definite D call. The CDR3 totals 13 residues. CDR1 is MGHRA and CDR2 is YSYEKL in the germline V gene. V lost 0 bases, J lost 5 bases, and 7 bases lay in between. DNA of the CDR3: TGCGCCAGCAGCCAAGATGGCATTTATGGCTACACCTTC. Its protein product is CASSQDGIYGYTF.

This chain joins TRBV28 and TRBJ1-5; D is unclear. The CDR3 is 15 amino acids. V lost 3 bases to trimming and J lost 5 bases, with 14 bases between them. Germline V gene sequence: CDR1 MDHEN, CDR2 SYDVKM. CDR3 bases: TGTGCCAGCAGTTTTAGCGTCCTAAATGATCAGCCCCAGCATTTT. The encoded protein is CASSFSVLNDQPQHF. The full variable domain, with the rest looked up from reference TRBV28 and TRBJ1-5, is DVKVTQSSRYLVKRTGEKVFLECVQDMDHENMFWYRQDPGLGLRLIYFSYDVKMKEKGDIPEGYSVSREKKERFSLILESASTNQTSMYLCASSFSVLNDQPQHFGDGTRLSIL.

V and J are TRBV19 and TRBJ2-1; the D is unclear. With 6 bases removed from V and 14 bases from J, the gap between germline ends came to 14 bases. Germline loops: CDR1 LNHDA, CDR2 SQIVND (reference sequence). The CDR3 covers 11 residues. For the CDR3, the DNA is TGTGCCAGTAGCCCCGGGCCCCTAAAGTTCTTC. It yields the protein CASSPGPLKFF.

This clonotype showed up just a few times. A much more abundant neighbour one base away suggests this may be a read error. This sequence joins TRBV28 and TRBJ1-1; maybe TRBD1 (5 bases). This CDR3 contains 12 residues. Germline V CDR1 and CDR2: MDHEN, SYDVKM. The CDR3 loop reads CASSFRVTETFF. The CDR3 DNA reads TGTGCCAGCAGTTTCAGGGTTACTGAAACTTTCTTT.

The chain combines TRBV19 with TRBJ2-5; 8 nucleotides match TRBD2. With 4 bases clipped from V and 4 bases from J, the junction kept 2 bases outside the gene matches. Per germline, CDR1 LNHDA and CDR2 SQIVND (reference sequence). This CDR3 comprises 13 residues. The CDR3 DNA reads as TGTGCCAGTAGTAGCAGCGGGGGAGAGACCCAGTACTTC. Translating it yields CASSSSGGETQYF. Full variable domain (missing parts from reference TRBV19 and TRBJ2-5): DGGITQSPKYLFRKEGQNVTLSCEQNLNHDAMYWYRQDPGQGLRLIYYSQIVNDFQKGDIAEGYSVSREKKESFPLTVTSAQKNPTAFYLCASSSSGGETQYFGPGTRLLVL.

By sample share, this clonotype is medium-sized. The chain is built from TRBV25-1 and TRBJ2-7; TRBD1 agrees at 10 bases. The CDR3 loop spans 14 amino acids. Germline CDR1 MGHDK, CDR2 SYGVNS. With 3 bases clipped from V and 7 bases from J, the junction kept 6 bases outside the gene matches. The DNA for the CDR3 is TGTGCCAGCAGTGACCCCGGGACAGGGGTGGAGCAGTACTTC. Its protein product is CASSDPGTGVEQYF.

This clonotype is deemed medium-sized (0.01 to 0.1%). V and J are TRBV28 and TRBJ2-7, with D possibly matching TRBD2 (7 bases). This CDR3 spans 16 amino acids. V was shortened by 4 bases and J by 3 bases, with 19 bases between the two germline ends. CDR1 MDHEN and CDR2 SYDVKM come from the germline V gene. The CDR3 nucleotides read TGTGCCAGCAGTTCCCTCCTGGGGGGGCAGATCTACGAGCAGTACTTC. Translated, it gives CASSSLLGGQIYEQYF.

V is TRBV27 and J is TRBJ2-5; D gene uncertain. The germline V and J ends were trimmed by 2 bases and 7 bases, with 14 bases remaining between them. The germline CDR1 and CDR2 sequences are MNHEY and SMNVEV (reference sequence). CDR3 size: 14 residues. The CDR3 sequence: CASSLGSGFATQYF. The CDR3 bases are TGTGCCAGCAGTTTAGGATCAGGATTTGCGACCCAGTACTTC.

This clonotype is classed as medium-sized. The rearrangement uses TRBV28 and TRBJ2-1; no definite D call. Deletions cut 6 bases from V and 9 bases from J, with 9 bases between. In germline, CDR1 is MDHEN, CDR2 SYDVKM. This CDR3 region has 11 residues. The CDR3 is CASSPDIEQFF. CDR3 in DNA: TGTGCCAGCAGCCCAGACATTGAGCAGTTCTTC.

In its sample, this clonotype ranks as medium-sized. V gene TRBV4-2 combines with J gene TRBJ2-7; 7 positions match TRBD1. Germline lookup yields CDR1 LGHNA and CDR2 YNFKEQ. This CDR3 comprises 15 residues. J lost 5 bases, V lost 0 bases, and 7 bases had no gene match. The CDR3 bases are TGTGCCAGCAGCCAAGATATGAACAGGGGTGACGAGCAGTACTTC. Amino acids: CASSQDMNRGDEQYF.

This clonotype is medium-sized by share. The V gene is TRBV9, the J gene TRBJ2-5; D is ambiguous. This CDR3 comprises 16 residues. V dropped 0 bases and J dropped 4 bases, with 16 bases sitting between them. From germline, CDR1 is SGDLS and CDR2 YYNGEE. CDR3 sequence reads: CASSVGLVSFPETQYF. In nucleotides, the CDR3 is TGTGCCAGCAGCGTAGGGCTAGTGAGTTTCCCAGAGACCCAGTACTTC.

This clonotype is labeled medium-sized. V usage is TRBV27 and J usage is TRBJ2-3, with 12 bases aligning to TRBD2. Germline CDR1 MNHEY, CDR2 SMNVEV (reference sequence). CDR3 length equals 18 residues. V shed 4 bases and J 0 bases; nucleotides not matched to a gene: 8. The CDR3 spells CASSSTSGGLPSTDTQYF. The CDR3 DNA is TGTGCCAGCAGTTCAACTAGCGGGGGGCTTCCTAGCACAGATACGCAGTATTTT.

In its sample, this clonotype ranks as medium-sized. V is TRBV2 and J is TRBJ2-3; D is undetermined. CDR3 length equals 15 residues. CDR1 is SNHLY, CDR2 FYNNEI, per germline. The V end lost 3 bases, the J end lost 0 bases, and 10 bases lay between the germline ends. This chain's CDR3 is CASSEVTSSTDTQYF. The CDR3 DNA is TGTGCCAGCAGTGAGGTCACCTCTAGCACAGATACGCAGTATTTT.

Sample share makes this clonotype large. The DNA for the CDR3 is TGTGCCAGCAGCTCCCGGGACAGGGATTACGAGCAGTACTTC. It specifies CASSSRDRDYEQYF. The chain carries TRBV28 and TRBJ2-7; TRBD1 agrees at 9 bases. The CDR3 spans 14 residues. Looked up from germline, CDR1 is MDHEN and CDR2 is SYDVKM. V was pared by 6 bases and J by 4 bases, with 7 bases of the junction left unmatched. The variable domain in full, completed from reference TRBV28 and TRBJ2-7, reads DVKVTQSSRYLVKRTGEKVFLECVQDMDHENMFWYRQDPGLGLRLIYFSYDVKMKEKGDIPEGYSVSREKKERFSLILESASTNQTSMYLCASSSRDRDYEQYFGPGTRLTVT.

Judged by abundance, this clonotype is medium-sized. This rearrangement joins TRBV19 to TRBJ2-7; D may be TRBD1 (5 bases). Trimming removed 4 bases at V and 7 bases at J, with 11 bases between. This CDR3 has 12 amino acids. The germline V gene has CDR1 LNHDA and CDR2 SQIVND (reference sequence). The CDR3 DNA follows: TGTGCCAGTAGTAACCCTCCAGGGGAGCAGTACTTC. Translating gives CASSNPPGEQYF.

About this clonotype itself: The junction differs from germline at one of its ends, possibly a read error. The chain recombines TRBV19 with TRBJ1-1; no definite D call. The CDR3 covers 14 residues. From germline, CDR1 is LNHDA and CDR2 SQIVND (reference sequence). CDR3 sequence (DNA): TGTGCCAGTAGTATAGGGGAGGAGAGCACTGAAGCTCTCTTT. It codes for CASSIGEESTEALF. The variable domain in full, completed from reference TRBV19 and TRBJ1-1, reads DGGITQSPKYLFRKEGQNVTLSCEQNLNHDAMYWYRQDPGQGLRLIYYSQIVNDFQKGDIAEGYSVSREKKESFPLTVTSAQKNPTAFYLCASSIGEESTEALFGQGTRLTVV.

This clonotype qualifies as medium-sized. This chain uses TRBV2 with TRBJ2-7; 8 nucleotides align to TRBD1. Germline lookup yields CDR1 SNHLY and CDR2 FYNNEI. V dropped 3 bases and J dropped 2; count of bases not matched to a gene: 0. CDR3 length equals 13 residues. The CDR3 reads CASSDRGPYEQYF. As DNA, the CDR3 is TGTGCCAGCAGTGACAGGGGGCCCTACGAGCAGTACTTC.

This clonotype is labeled as medium-sized. The V call is TRBV25-1, the J call TRBJ2-7; 8 bases match TRBD1. CDR1 is MGHDK and CDR2 is SYGVNS in the germline V gene. The V gene end was trimmed by 4 bases and the J gene end by 4 bases; junction bases not matched to a gene: 6. The CDR3 totals 14 residues. CDR3 amino acids: CASSAFQGAYEQYF. The CDR3 coding sequence is TGTGCCAGCAGTGCGTTCCAGGGGGCGTACGAGCAGTACTTC.

This clonotype is classed as medium-sized. V is TRBV7-3 and J is TRBJ2-3, with D maybe TRBD2 (6 bases). Germline V gene sequence: CDR1 SGHTA, CDR2 FQGTGA. Between the trimmed V and J ends, which lost 11 bases and 5 bases, there was a span of 17 bases. CDR3 length: 13 residues. This CDR3 reads CASGRPEGDTQYF. In DNA form, the CDR3 reads TGTGCCTCAGGGAGGCCCGAGGGAGATACGCAGTATTTT.

In this sample, this clonotype is medium-sized. The genes are TRBV9 and TRBJ2-7; the match to TRBD1 covers 10 bases. Germline V gene lookup returns CDR1 SGDLS and CDR2 YYNGEE. This CDR3 is built from 15 residues. J gave up 3 bases and V 4 bases, and 7 bases lay outside the gene matches. CDR3 in amino acids: CASSRGTGEGYEQYF. The CDR3 DNA follows: TGTGCCAGCAGCCGCGGGACAGGGGAGGGCTACGAGCAGTACTTC.

This clonotype rates as medium-sized. This chain connects TRBV9 to TRBJ2-2, with D tentatively TRBD1 (5 bases). The CDR3 contains 15 residues. Germline V gene data show CDR1 as SGDLS and CDR2 as YYNGEE. Trimming stripped 7 bases from V and 0 bases from J, with 13 bases between. CDR3 bases: TGTGCCAGCCAGGATGGGGCGACGAACACCGGGGAGCTGTTTTTT. As protein: CASQDGATNTGELFF.

This clonotype was counted only a few times. The chain combines TRBV19 with TRBJ1-1; TRBD1 is a possible D gene (5 bases). CDR3 length: 13 amino acids. Trimming took off 4 bases at V and 4 bases at J, with 10 bases between the two ends. CDR1 LNHDA and CDR2 SQIVND come from the germline V gene (reference sequence). The CDR3 nucleotides read TGTGCCAGTAGTAGCGGGGGGTCCACTGAAGCTTTCTTT. It translates to CASSSGGSTEAFF.